Below are 25 T cell receptor beta chains sequenced from a single sample in a study of a mutant IDH1 vaccine in newly diagnosed glioma. Described time point: baseline, week 1 (first vaccination visit). As to treatment: pre-vaccination baseline after standard-of-care therapy. The assay was immunoSEQ multiplex PCR, and TCRdb's table has in-frame clones only and misses some. This sample carries about 50,000 clones, just over 85% of them seen once, and the ten largest clones take over 2%. The sample was PBMCs, taken from a glioma patient treated with radiotherapy, temozolomide or both. These receptors all stem from a man aged 35 to 55 with glioma.

The chain has TRBV6-5 and TRBJ2-1; 9 nucleotides line up with TRBD2. Germline V CDR1 and CDR2: MNHEY, SVGAGI. The ends lost 4 bases at V and 3 bases at J; junction bases unmatched: 7. CDR3 length: 16 residues. The CDR3 loop reads CASSFAAGGNYNEQFF. The CDR3 coding sequence is TGTGCCAGCAGTTTCGCAGCGGGAGGTAACTACAATGAGCAGTTCTTC.

This clone has a handful of counts. CDR3 sequence reads: CASTASGELFF. CDR3 DNA: TGTGCCAGCACCGCAAGCGGGGAGCTGTTTTTT. The gene calls are TRBV7-8 and TRBJ2-2, with no clear D. Trimming took 7 bases from V and 7 from J, leaving 7 bases between them. CDR3 length: 11 residues. Germline CDR1 reads SGHVS; CDR2 reads FQNEAQ.

This clone was detected a few times. This chain links TRBV19 with TRBJ1-5, with D uncertain. Trimming took off 6 bases at V and 7 bases at J, with 22 bases between the two ends. This CDR3 spans 16 amino acids. From germline, CDR1 is LNHDA and CDR2 SQIVND (reference sequence). The CDR3 DNA is TGTGCCAGTAGGGTCTCGGGTCGGGGTGGATACCAGCCCCAGCATTTT. Translating it yields CASRVSGRGGYQPQHF.

The chain combines TRBV27 with TRBJ2-7, with D perhaps given as TRBD1 or TRBD2 (5 bases each). Germline CDR1 reads MNHEY; CDR2 reads SMNVEV (reference sequence). There are 16 residues in the CDR3. V was shortened by 8 bases and J by 6 bases, with 26 bases between the two germline ends. The CDR3 DNA sequence: TGTGCCAGCCGAAGACCAGGGACGCAATCCGCTTCCGAGCAGTACTTC. Translation gives CASRRPGTQSASEQYF.

The chain has TRBV11-1 and TRBJ1-1; D not resolved. V dropped 5 bases and J dropped 1 base, with 11 bases sitting between them. Per germline, CDR1 SGHAT and CDR2 FQDESV (reference sequence). The CDR3 runs 14 residues. The CDR3 nucleotides are TGTGCCAGCAGCGCGCAAGGCCCGAACACTGAAGCTTTCTTT. This codes for CASSAQGPNTEAFF. Filled out from reference TRBV11-1 and TRBJ1-1, the complete variable domain reads EAEVAQSPRYKITEKSQAVAFWCDPISGHATLYWYRQILGQGPELLVQFQDESVVDDSQLPKDRFSAERLKGVDSTLKIQPAELGDSAMYLCASSAQGPNTEAFFGQGTRLTVV.

This chain joins TRBV6-1 and TRBJ1-3; 8 bases agree with TRBD1. The CDR3 has 14 amino acids. Germline lookup yields CDR1 MNHNS and CDR2 SASEGT. V lost 7 bases and J lost 0; bases outside the gene matches: 2. CDR3 sequence: CASTTGGSGNTIYF. For the CDR3, the DNA is TGTGCCAGCACCACAGGGGGCTCTGGAAACACCATATATTTT.

This chain uses TRBV6-6 with TRBJ2-4, with 7 bases that match TRBD2. CDR3 length equals 15 residues. The V gene's germline CDR1 is MNHNY and CDR2 SVGAGI (reference sequence). Losses at the gene ends were 8 bases for V and 0 bases for J; bases not matched to a gene: 7. CDR3 region: CASVAPGGAKNIQYF. Written as DNA, the CDR3 is TGTGCCAGCGTCGCCCCGGGGGGAGCCAAAAACATTCAGTACTTC.

The CDR3 spells CSAKERETQYF. The CDR3 DNA follows: TGCAGTGCTAAGGAAAGAGAGACCCAGTACTTC. The chain couples TRBV20-1 to TRBJ2-5; D gene ambiguous. V was clipped by 4 bases and J by 4 bases, with 7 bases between them. The CDR3 loop spans 11 amino acids. Germline loops: CDR1 DFQATT, CDR2 SNEGSKA (reference sequence).

This sequence joins TRBV19 and TRBJ2-3, with D possibly being TRBD2 (6 bases). CDR1 and CDR2 (germline): LNHDA, SQIVND (reference sequence). The length of the CDR3 is 15 residues. The V gene lost 3 bases and the J gene lost 1 base, with 11 bases spanning the gap. CDR3 sequence (DNA): TGTGCCAGTAGTATTGTGTCTAGCGGCACAGATACGCAGTATTTT. Amino acid sequence: CASSIVSSGTDTQYF.

The chain uses TRBV5-4 and TRBJ1-2; D ambiguous. Trimming pared 3 bases from V and 4 bases from J, leaving 10 bases between. CDR1 and CDR2 (germline): SGHNT, YYREEE (reference sequence). The CDR3 length is 13 residues. The CDR3 here is CASSYTPFYGYTF. The DNA for the CDR3 is TGTGCCAGCAGCTATACCCCATTCTATGGCTACACCTTC. The full variable domain, in which reference TRBV5-4 and TRBJ1-2 provide the parts outside the CDR3, is ETGVTQSPTHLIKTRGQQVTLRCSSQSGHNTVSWYQQALGQGPQFIFQYYREEENGRGNFPPRFSGLQFPNYSSELNVNALELDDSALYLCASSYTPFYGYTFGSGTRLTVV.

J is TRBJ2-1 and V is TRBV27, with 15 bases matching TRBD2. The CDR3 length is 15 residues. Germline CDR1 is MNHEY and CDR2 is SMNVEV (reference sequence). V lost 8 bases, J lost 8 bases, and 7 bases stayed unmatched. The CDR3 loop is CASRGLAGGEDEQFF. DNA for the CDR3: TGTGCCAGCCGCGGACTAGCGGGAGGGGAGGATGAGCAGTTCTTC.

The chain couples TRBV6-6 to TRBJ2-1; D perhaps matches TRBD1 (5 bases). CDR1 is MNHNY and CDR2 is SVGAGI in the germline V gene (reference sequence). Trimming cost V 4 bases and J 6 bases, with 10 bases left between them. The CDR3 loop spans 13 amino acids. In nucleotides, the CDR3 is TGTGCCAGCAGTTTCGACAGTGTCAATGAGCAGTTCTTC. Protein product: CASSFDSVNEQFF.

The table lists this clone with a count of one. This rearrangement joins TRBV19 to TRBJ2-2, with D uncertain. This CDR3 is built from 14 residues. Germline loops: CDR1 LNHDA, CDR2 SQIVND (reference sequence). The germline V and J ends were trimmed by 4 bases and 5 bases, with 11 bases remaining between them. CDR3 sequence (DNA): TGTGCCAGTAGTAACCGTTTACGGACCGGGGAGCTGTTTTTT. It codes for CASSNRLRTGELFF.

This clone was counted a single time. The CDR3 is CASSSGGDTDTQYF. In DNA form, the CDR3 reads TGTGCCAGCAGCTCCGGGGGCGACACAGATACGCAGTATTTT. This sequence joins TRBV9 and TRBJ2-3; either TRBD1 or TRBD2 may supply D (6 bases each). The CDR3 runs 14 residues. Trimming shortened V by 4 bases and J by 2 bases, and 11 bases separated the two germline ends. Germline lookup yields CDR1 SGDLS and CDR2 YYNGEE.

This clone occurred a few times. This chain links TRBV6-1 with TRBJ2-2; tentative D call: TRBD2 (5 bases). Germline assignment: CDR1 MNHNS and CDR2 SASEGT. V was cut by 6 bases and J by 4 bases, with 9 bases left in between. CDR3 size: 13 residues. Here the CDR3 reads CASSRLSTGELFF. DNA for the CDR3: TGTGCCAGCAGCCGACTATCCACCGGGGAGCTGTTTTTT.

This clone was recorded a few times. The rearrangement links TRBV28 to TRBJ2-7, with 7 bases that match TRBD2. In germline, CDR1 is MDHEN, CDR2 SYDVKM. There are 15 residues in the CDR3. V shed 2 bases and J 0 bases; nucleotides not matched to a gene: 4. The CDR3 bases are TGTGCCAGCAGTTTACAGCGGGGTAGCTCCTACGAGCAGTACTTC. Its translation: CASSLQRGSSYEQYF.

The chain couples TRBV7-2 to TRBJ2-1, with 8 bases lining up with TRBD2. CDR3 length: 14 residues. Per germline, CDR1 SGHTA and CDR2 FQGNSA. V was clipped by 5 bases and J by 9 bases; unmatched bases: 9. This chain's CDR3 is CASSPHVAGREQFF. For the CDR3, the DNA is TGTGCCAGCAGCCCCCACGTAGCGGGACGTGAGCAGTTCTTC.

This clone was counted between two and nine times. The chain recombines TRBV13 with TRBJ1-4; the D is unclear. CDR1 and CDR2 from the germline V gene are PRHDT and FYEKMQ (reference sequence). This CDR3 has 14 amino acids. V gave up 2 bases and J gave up 7 bases, with 11 bases separating them. DNA of the CDR3: TGTGCCAGCAGCTTAAGACGGACGGGTGAAAAACTGTTTTTT. It yields the protein CASSLRRTGEKLFF.

The J gene is TRBJ2-5, the V gene TRBV9; the D gene is possibly TRBD2 (5 bases). The CDR3 has 14 residues. The V gene's germline CDR1 is SGDLS and CDR2 YYNGEE. Trimming pared 2 bases from V and 6 bases from J, leaving 14 bases between. The CDR3, as DNA: TGTGCCAGCAGCGTCAGTGGGAGTGAAAAGACCCAGTACTTC. Protein product: CASSVSGSEKTQYF.

This clone came up a few times. This chain links TRBV7-9 with TRBJ2-3, with 7 bases aligning to TRBD2. J was trimmed by 0 bases and V by 2 bases; bases with no gene match: 8. The CDR3 spans 17 residues. The germline CDR1 and CDR2 sequences are SEHNR and FQNEAQ (reference sequence). CDR3 loop: CASSLRLAVYSTDTQYF. The CDR3 nucleotides read TGTGCCAGCAGCTTAAGACTAGCTGTCTATAGCACAGATACGCAGTATTTT.

The CDR3 DNA reads as TGTGCCAGCAGTTCCCCCGGTCAGCCCCAGCATTTT. Its translation: CASSSPGQPQHF. The chain combines TRBV27 with TRBJ1-5; D uncertain. This CDR3 has 12 amino acids. The germline gives CDR1 MNHEY, CDR2 SMNVEV (reference sequence). The V end was cut by 4 bases, the J end by 6 bases, with 7 bases between.

The chain links TRBV7-9 to TRBJ2-1, with 8 positions matching TRBD2. V dropped 0 bases and J dropped 6; count of bases not matched to a gene: 10. Germline V gene sequence: CDR1 SEHNR, CDR2 FQNEAQ (reference sequence). The CDR3 has 17 amino acids. The CDR3 sequence: CASSLATAGDFGNEQFF. CDR3 nucleotide sequence: TGTGCCAGCAGCTTAGCGACAGCGGGAGATTTTGGCAATGAGCAGTTCTTC.

The gene calls are TRBV2 and TRBJ2-4, with D tentatively TRBD2 (7 bases). V lost 10 bases and J lost 1, with 17 bases in between. CDR1 is SNHLY, CDR2 FYNNEI, per germline. The CDR3 has 15 amino acids. The CDR3 reads CAIHGGAGAKNIQYF. Written as DNA, the CDR3 is TGTGCCATCCATGGGGGGGCCGGGGCCAAAAACATTCAGTACTTC.

The chain carries TRBV6-5 and TRBJ2-2; D is unresolved. The germline CDR1 and CDR2 sequences are MNHEY and SVGAGI. V was clipped by 3 bases and J by 5 bases, with 10 bases between them. The CDR3 has 14 amino acids. CDR3 nucleotides: TGTGCCAGCAGTTATGAGTCCGCGACCGGGGAGCTGTTTTTT. It encodes CASSYESATGELFF.

The gene calls are TRBV28 and TRBJ2-7; a weak D match, TRBD2 (5 bases). Germline-derived CDR1 and CDR2 are MDHEN and SYDVKM. V lost 5 bases, J lost 1 base, and 18 bases lay in between. The CDR3 consists of 16 residues. The CDR3 spells CASSPGIGVFSYEQYF. CDR3 nucleotides: TGTGCCAGCAGTCCCGGGATTGGAGTTTTTTCCTACGAGCAGTACTTC.